These 8 T cell receptor beta chains were sequenced from one sample in a study of cytomegalovirus exposure and HLA in healthy donors. Primers included in the PCR were 60 Vbeta and 13 Jbeta primers. The table came from immunoSEQ multiplex PCR; TCRdb's copy has only in-frame clones and leaves some out. The sample comprises around 92,000 clones, around 80% of which are singletons, and 16% rests with the top ten. The sample was PBMCs. The receptors were sampled from a man between 60 and 75 years old in good health and CMV-seropositive.

V is TRBV2 and J is TRBJ2-5, with TRBD1 as a possible D gene (5 bases). CDR1 is SNHLY and CDR2 is FYNNEI in the germline V gene. V was pared by 7 bases and J by 3 bases, with 12 bases between. This CDR3 is built from 13 residues. The CDR3 region has the DNA TGTGCCAGCACGGAGTTCAGGGAAGAGACCCAGTACTTC. Its protein is CASTEFREETQYF.

The chain couples TRBV2 to TRBJ1-5, with 7 bases matching TRBD1. CDR1 is SNHLY and CDR2 is FYNNEI in the germline V gene. V was clipped by 6 bases and J by 5 bases; unmatched bases: 7. The CDR3 runs 14 residues. CDR3 protein: CASSRGQSDQPQHF. The CDR3 coding sequence is TGTGCCAGCAGCCGGGGACAGTCGGATCAGCCCCAGCATTTT.

Comments on this clone: At one end, the junction sequence differs from germline, possibly due to a read error. The V call is TRBV7-9, the J call TRBJ1-1; 7 bases are a match to TRBD1. Germline CDR1 and CDR2: SEHNR and FQNEAQ (reference sequence). This CDR3 is built from 11 residues. The CDR3 DNA sequence: TGTTCCAGCAGTGGACAGGTTGAAGCTTTCTTT. This gives the protein CSSSGQVEAFF.

This clone was recorded only once. The chain combines TRBV19 with TRBJ2-7; 8 nucleotides line up with TRBD1. The junction had 9 bases not matched to a gene; V was cut back by 6 bases and J by 2 bases. This CDR3 comprises 15 residues. Germline CDR1 reads LNHDA; CDR2 reads SQIVND (reference sequence). The CDR3 DNA follows: TGTGCCAGTAGCGATCCCGGGACAGGACCCTACGAGCAGTACTTC. It translates to CASSDPGTGPYEQYF.

This clone was counted between two and nine times. This chain uses TRBV7-3 with TRBJ2-3, with 8 bases that match TRBD1. The germline V gene has CDR1 SGHTA and CDR2 FQGTGA. The V segment lost 5 bases and the J segment 3 bases; nucleotides outside the gene matches: 4. The CDR3 spans 14 residues. The CDR3 DNA follows: TGTGCCAGCAGCCCTGACAGGGGAACAGATACGCAGTATTTT. This codes for CASSPDRGTDTQYF.

The rearrangement joins TRBV19 to TRBJ2-2; 10 bases align to TRBD1. The CDR3 spans 16 residues. Looked up from germline, CDR1 is LNHDA and CDR2 is SQIVND (reference sequence). The J segment lost 7 bases and the V segment lost 3 bases, leaving 8 bases of the junction unmatched. The CDR3 spells CASSIYGQGVRGELFF. Here the CDR3 DNA reads TGTGCCAGTAGTATCTATGGACAGGGGGTTCGCGGGGAGCTGTTTTTT. The full variable domain, its missing parts supplied by reference TRBV19 and TRBJ2-2, is DGGITQSPKYLFRKEGQNVTLSCEQNLNHDAMYWYRQDPGQGLRLIYYSQIVNDFQKGDIAEGYSVSREKKESFPLTVTSAQKNPTAFYLCASSIYGQGVRGELFFGEGSRLTVL.

The count of this clone is one. This chain uses TRBV4-2 with TRBJ2-3, with 13 bases lining up with TRBD2. This CDR3 region has 15 residues. J was trimmed by 10 bases and V by 2 bases; bases with no gene match: 6. Looked up from germline, CDR1 is LGHNA and CDR2 is YNFKEQ. The CDR3 loop reads CASSQPGTSGAAQYF. Written as DNA, the CDR3 is TGTGCCAGCAGCCAACCTGGGACTAGCGGGGCGGCGCAGTATTTT.

The rearrangement uses TRBV19 and TRBJ2-2, with no clear D. The ends were cut back, 8 bases at V and 0 bases at J, with 7 bases in the middle. This CDR3 contains 13 residues. Germline V CDR1 and CDR2: LNHDA, SQIVND (reference sequence). CDR3 loop: CASAGSNTGELFF. For the CDR3, the DNA is TGTGCCAGTGCCGGGTCGAACACCGGGGAGCTGTTTTTT.